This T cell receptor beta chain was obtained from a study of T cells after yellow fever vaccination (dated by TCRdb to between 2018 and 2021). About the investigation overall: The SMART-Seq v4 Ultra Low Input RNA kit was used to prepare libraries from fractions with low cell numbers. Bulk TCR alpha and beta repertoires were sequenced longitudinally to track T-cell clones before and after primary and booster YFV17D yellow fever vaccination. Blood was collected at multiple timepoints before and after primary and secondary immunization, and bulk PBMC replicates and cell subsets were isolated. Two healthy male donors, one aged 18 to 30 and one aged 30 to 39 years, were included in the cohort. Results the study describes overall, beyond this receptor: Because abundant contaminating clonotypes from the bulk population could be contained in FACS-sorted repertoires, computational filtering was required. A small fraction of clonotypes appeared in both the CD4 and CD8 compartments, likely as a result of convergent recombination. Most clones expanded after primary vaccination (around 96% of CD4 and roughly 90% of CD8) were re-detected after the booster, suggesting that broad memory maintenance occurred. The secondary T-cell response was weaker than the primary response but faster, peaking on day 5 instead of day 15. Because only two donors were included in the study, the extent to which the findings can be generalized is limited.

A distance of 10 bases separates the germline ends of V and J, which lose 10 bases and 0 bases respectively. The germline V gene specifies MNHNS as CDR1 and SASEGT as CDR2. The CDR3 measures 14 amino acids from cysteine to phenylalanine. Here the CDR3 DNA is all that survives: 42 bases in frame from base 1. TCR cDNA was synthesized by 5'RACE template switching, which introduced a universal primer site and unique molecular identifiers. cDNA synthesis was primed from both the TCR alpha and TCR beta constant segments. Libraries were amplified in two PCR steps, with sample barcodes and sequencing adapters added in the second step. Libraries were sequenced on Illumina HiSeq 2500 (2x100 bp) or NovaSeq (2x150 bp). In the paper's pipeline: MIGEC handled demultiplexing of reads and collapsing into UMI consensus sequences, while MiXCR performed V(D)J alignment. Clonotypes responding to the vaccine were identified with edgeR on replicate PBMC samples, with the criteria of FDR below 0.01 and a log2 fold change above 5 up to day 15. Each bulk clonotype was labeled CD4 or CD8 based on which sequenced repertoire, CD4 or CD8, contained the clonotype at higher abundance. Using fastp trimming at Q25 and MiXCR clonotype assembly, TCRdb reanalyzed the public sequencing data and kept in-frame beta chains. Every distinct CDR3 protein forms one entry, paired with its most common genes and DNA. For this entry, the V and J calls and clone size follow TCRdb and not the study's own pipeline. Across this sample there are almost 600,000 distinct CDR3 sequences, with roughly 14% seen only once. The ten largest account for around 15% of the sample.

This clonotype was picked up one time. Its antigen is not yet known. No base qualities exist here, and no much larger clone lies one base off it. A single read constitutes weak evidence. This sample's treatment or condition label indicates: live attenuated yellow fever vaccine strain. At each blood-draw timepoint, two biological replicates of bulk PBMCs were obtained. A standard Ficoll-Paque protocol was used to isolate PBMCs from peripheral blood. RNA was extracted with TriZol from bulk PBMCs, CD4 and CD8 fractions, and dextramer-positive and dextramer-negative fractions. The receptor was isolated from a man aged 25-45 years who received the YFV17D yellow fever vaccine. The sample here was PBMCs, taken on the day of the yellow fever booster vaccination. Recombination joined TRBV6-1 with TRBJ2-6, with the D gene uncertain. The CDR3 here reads CATNVSSGANVLTF. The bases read TGTGCCACGAACGTTTCCTCTGGGGCCAACGTCCTGACTTTC.